This T cell receptor (beta chain) stems from a study of tumor and adjacent non-tumor tissue in lung cancer (dated by TCRdb to between 2017 and 2018). Concerning the study at large: The cohort included around twelve adenocarcinoma, 2 squamous cell carcinoma and 1 small cell lung cancer patients. Among the 15 or so patients, ages ranged from roughly 31 to 80 years, some ten were men and 5 were women, and disease was TNM stage I to III. Sequencing generated a total of more than 95,000,000 productive TCRbeta reads, averaging approximately 4 million reads per sample. The study compared bulk TCRbeta repertoires between lung tumor tissue and matched distant non-tumor lung tissue from 15 lung cancer patients. A few dozen paired specimens, one tumor and one normal lung sample per patient, were profiled by TCRbeta CDR3 sequencing. The research as a whole found: Because peripheral blood was not sequenced, the blood TCRbeta repertoires of the lung cancer patients in the study went unexamined. A significantly larger cumulative share of the repertoire was made up by the top 100 clones in normal lung than in tumor tissue. Tumor tissue showed significantly greater TCR diversity (inverse Simpson) than normal lung tissue (roughly 390 vs 170, P = 0.0075, Mann-Whitney U test). Only approximately 14 patients were included in the cohort, and the need for larger samples and more detailed clinical data was noted by the authors. Neither the sequencing platform nor unique molecular identifiers are named or mentioned anywhere in the methods. Significantly higher TCR diversity was found in younger patients, and higher tumor TCR diversity was associated with shorter overall and disease-free survival.

RNA was extracted from bulk unsorted tissue and checked for quality with a NanoDrop ND-1000 and an Agilent 2100. Newly diagnosed lung cancer patients without prior chemotherapy who had been admitted for thoracic surgery in China between August and November 2014 were enrolled as donors. Patients who had received previous radiotherapy or chemotherapy, or who had another concurrent cancer, were excluded from the study. Pieces of surgical tissue measuring about 1-2 cm3 were kept in RNAlater solution and stored at -80 degrees C until use. Library creation used multiplex PCR. The data were produced on an Illumina HiSeq 2500. TCRbeta libraries were constructed through three rounds of nested PCR with primers (Table S4) according to protocols adapted from ARM-PCR. Before sequencing, PCR products of 200-500 bp were cut from the gel and purified using the QIAquick gel extraction kit. Per the source publication's procedure: Trimmomatic was used to clean the reads, FLASH merged the cleaned reads into complete CDR3 sequences, and MiTCR assigned the sequences to V(D)J germline segments. Clonal diversity was calculated as the inverse Simpson's index using VDJtools. A read counted as productive if the sequence was in-frame and lacked a premature stop codon. TCRdb reanalyzed the raw reads on its own, using fastp at Q25 for trimming and MiXCR for clone calling, and kept in-frame beta chains. Entries that share a CDR3 protein sequence are merged under the most common genes and DNA. In this record, the V and J calls reflect TCRdb's handling and not the investigators' own analysis. The table for this sample lists roughly 65,000 distinct CDR3 sequences; roughly 56% of them were counted only once. The top ten clones comprise roughly 21% of the sample.

Trimming leaves V shorter by 1 base and J shorter by 5 bases, with the junction holding 12 bases beyond the gene matches. The CDR3 runs 17 residues from the cysteine to the phenylalanine. Just the 51-base CDR3 DNA is kept, in frame starting at base 1. Looking up the germline V gene yields CDR1 MGHRA and CDR2 YSYEKL. This clonotype occurred many times. It lacks a known antigen. Base qualities are not provided; no much larger clone lies one nucleotide away. The sample comprised lung tumor tissue. The chain is assembled from TRBV4-1 and TRBJ2-7; TRBD2 agrees with 9 junctional bases. The clonotype was recovered from a man aged 50 or older with non-small cell lung cancer. The DNA sequence follows: TGCGCCAGCAGCCAAGTGATGGTCGCGGGAGGGTTCCACGAGCAGTACTTC. The resulting protein is CASSQVMVAGGFHEQYF.